The entry below describes one T cell receptor beta chain. Its antigen is as yet unknown. The data belong to a study of shared clonotypes between healthy human individuals. Study context: CD4 naive and CD4 memory each took three plates per donor, while CD8 naive took two and CD8 memory one. Findings of the study overall: The generation probabilities recorded for non-shared clonotypes fell below those of clonotypes shared by all four donors. Clonotype sharing across several donors was observed for around 5.1% of naive CD4 clonotypes.

The protocol was immunoSEQ multiplex PCR, while the TCRdb copy is restricted to in-frame clones and leaves out a portion. The data contain over a million clones, 95% to 97% of them seen just once; the ten biggest clones take up about 1.2%. The V end lost 5 bases, the J end lost 4 bases, and 27 bases lay between the germline ends. From germline, CDR1 is SGHAT and CDR2 FQNNGV. This CDR3 is built from 18 residues. This chain joins TRBV11-2 and TRBJ2-7, with D unclear. Sequencing was carried out using naive CD4+ T cells sorted from blood. Documented subset: CD45RA+ positively selected. The source is a man aged 25 to 40 in good health. The CDR3 loop is CASSRPSPTSGWVYEQYF. The CDR3 DNA reads TGTGCCAGCAGCCGACCCTCACCCACAAGTGGATGGGTGTACGAGCAGTACTTC.